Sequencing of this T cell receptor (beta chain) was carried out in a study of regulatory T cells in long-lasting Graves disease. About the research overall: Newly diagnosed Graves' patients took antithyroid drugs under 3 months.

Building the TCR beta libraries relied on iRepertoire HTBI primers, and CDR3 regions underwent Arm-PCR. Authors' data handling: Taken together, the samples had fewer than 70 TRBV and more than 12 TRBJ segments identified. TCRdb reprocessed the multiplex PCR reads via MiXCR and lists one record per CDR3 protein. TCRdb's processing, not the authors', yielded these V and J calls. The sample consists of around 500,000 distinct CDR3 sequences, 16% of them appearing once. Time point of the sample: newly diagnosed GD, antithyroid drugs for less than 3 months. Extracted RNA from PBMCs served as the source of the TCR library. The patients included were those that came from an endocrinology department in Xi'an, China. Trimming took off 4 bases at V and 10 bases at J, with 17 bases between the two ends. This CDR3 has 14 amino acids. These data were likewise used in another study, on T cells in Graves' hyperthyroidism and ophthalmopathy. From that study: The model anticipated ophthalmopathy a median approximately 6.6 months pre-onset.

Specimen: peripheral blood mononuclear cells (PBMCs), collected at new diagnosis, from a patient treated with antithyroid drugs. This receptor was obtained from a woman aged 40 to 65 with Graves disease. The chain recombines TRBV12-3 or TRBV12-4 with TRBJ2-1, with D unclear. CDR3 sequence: CASSSRVSAWEQFF. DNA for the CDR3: TGTGCCAGCAGTTCCCGGGTAAGCGCCTGGGAGCAGTTCTTC.